Below, 8 T cell receptor beta chains from the same sample are listed, as sequenced in a study of blood T cell repertoires in COVID-19. Sequencing was performed with immunoSEQ multiplex PCR; in TCRdb, only in-frame clones are kept and a portion is missing. This sample carries approximately 100,000 clones, under 90% of them seen once, and the ten largest clones take 10% to 15%. Material for sequencing was peripheral blood. The receptors were gathered from a human donor in a cohort sampled during active or convalescent COVID-19.

The J gene is TRBJ1-2, the V gene TRBV2; TRBD1 matches 7 bases. The V gene's germline CDR1 is SNHLY and CDR2 FYNNEI. V trimming: 9 bases; J trimming: 0 bases; junction bases outside the gene matches: 4. The CDR3 covers 13 residues. The CDR3, as DNA: TGTGCCAGAAACAGGGGCCCTAACTATGGCTACACCTTC. Translation gives CARNRGPNYGYTF. Together with reference TRBV2 and TRBJ1-2, the CDR3 gives the full variable domain: EPEVTQTPSHQVTQMGQEVILRCVPISNHLYFYWYRQILGQKVEFLVSFYNNEISEKSEIFDDQFSVERPDGSNFTLKIRSTKLEDSAMYFCARNRGPNYGYTFGSGTRLTVV.

This clone is a singleton in its sample. V usage is TRBV4-2 and J usage is TRBJ2-2; no clear D gene. Germline V CDR1 and CDR2: LGHNA, YNFKEQ. Trimming removed 4 bases at V and 5 bases at J, with 14 bases between. The CDR3 is 15 residues long. CDR3 nucleotides: TGTGCCAGCAGCCCTCCCAGGCGACCGACCGGGGAGCTGTTTTTT. Translating gives CASSPPRRPTGELFF.

The chain employs TRBV5-1 and TRBJ1-2; no clear D. The length of the CDR3 is 12 residues. CDR1 and CDR2 from the germline V gene are SGHRS and YFSETQ. Trimming removed 3 bases from V and 6 bases from J, with 9 bases in between. DNA of the CDR3: TGCGCCAGCAGCTCCTACAGAGATGGCTACACCTTC. Its protein product is CASSSYRDGYTF.

This clone was detected only a few times. The chain joins TRBV19 to TRBJ1-2; D ambiguous. The CDR3 length is 16 residues. The V end was cut by 1 base, the J end by 1 base, with 13 bases between. Germline CDR1 reads LNHDA; CDR2 reads SQIVND (reference sequence). The CDR3 coding sequence is TGTGCCAGTAGTATAGTTGGAGGCAGCCATAACTATGGCTACACCTTC. This translates into CASSIVGGSHNYGYTF.

The chain's CDR3 is CASSVYAEHTEAFF. In DNA, the CDR3 is TGTGCCAGCAGCGTGTACGCGGAGCACACTGAAGCTTTCTTT. This rearrangement joins TRBV7-9 to TRBJ1-1; D is undetermined. Germline V gene sequence: CDR1 SEHNR, CDR2 FQNEAQ (reference sequence). V was clipped by 5 bases and J by 3 bases, with 13 bases between them. The CDR3 has 14 residues.

The chain employs TRBV5-1 and TRBJ1-2; D gene unclear. The CDR3 is 14 residues long. Germline CDR1 reads SGHRS; CDR2 reads YFSETQ. Deletions cut 4 bases from V and 3 bases from J, with 13 bases between. This chain's CDR3 is CASSVALGDYGYTF. The CDR3 DNA reads TGCGCCAGCAGCGTTGCCCTAGGTGACTATGGCTACACCTTC.

The CDR3 loop is CASSLAGDSEAFF. CDR3 nucleotides: TGTGCCAGCAGCTTAGCGGGAGACTCTGAAGCTTTCTTT. The genes are TRBV7-6 and TRBJ1-1; D is undetermined. Trimming stripped 0 bases from V and 6 bases from J, with 8 bases between. The CDR3 has 13 residues. The V gene's germline CDR1 is SGHVS and CDR2 FNYEAQ.

This clone was recorded only once. The V call is TRBV9, the J call TRBJ2-5; D might be TRBD1 (6 bases). The CDR3 contains 17 residues. The V and J ends lost 4 bases and 5 bases respectively, with 24 bases between them. Germline assignment: CDR1 SGDLS and CDR2 YYNGEE. CDR3 sequence (DNA): TGTGCCAGCAGCCCGGGTGTGTTGGGGGCGGCGTTTGAGACCCAGTACTTC. Its protein is CASSPGVLGAAFETQYF. Supplemented by reference TRBV9 and TRBJ2-5, the full variable domain reads DSGVTQTPKHLITATGQRVTLRCSPRSGDLSVYWYQQSLDQGLQFLIQYYNGEERAKGNILERFSAQQFPDLHSELNLSSLELGDSALYFCASSPGVLGAAFETQYFGPGTRLLVL.